This T cell receptor beta chain was observed in a study of a mutant IDH1 vaccine in newly diagnosed glioma. Study-wide background: Either 4-6 weeks after radiotherapy alone or alongside temozolomide, vaccination was begun. Those enrolled had earlier been treated with radiotherapy, temozolomide, or both, mostly both.

Comment on this clone: The target antigen is unknown.

The time point denotes: week 47, end of study. Doses consisted of 300 ug of mutant IDH1 20-mer peptide each, paired with topical imiquimod. Here immunoSEQ multiplex PCR was the method, and the copy in TCRdb shows in-frame clones only, minus some. The sample has about 94,000 clones; roughly 86% are singletons. The CDR3 extends over 14 amino acids. The germline V gene has CDR1 SEHNR and CDR2 FQNEAQ (reference sequence). Trimming cost V 4 bases and J 5 bases, with 13 bases left between them. General observations from the study: Altogether, around 95% of patients exhibited vaccine-induced immune responses.

The chain links TRBV7-9 to TRBJ2-3; the D is unclear. This sample comprised PBMCs, obtained from a glioma patient whose treatment included an IDH1 peptide vaccine. The receptor's source is a woman between 45 and 65 years old with glioma. CDR3 coding DNA: TGTGCCAGCAGCTCCCCCCTCGGGCGAGATACGCAGTATTTT. It is translated as CASSSPLGRDTQYF.